Following are 15 T cell receptor beta chains from one sample sequenced in a study of shared clonotypes between healthy human individuals. The table came from immunoSEQ multiplex PCR; TCRdb's copy has only in-frame clones and leaves some out. Here the sample spans fewer than 3 million clones, under 95% being singletons. Sample: naive CD4+ T cells from PBMCs. Subset reported: CD45RA+ positively selected. The receptors originated from a man between 18 and 29 years old in good health. Some clones in this sample may be carry-over from other donors' samples.

The chain has TRBV2 and TRBJ2-7; weak D call: TRBD2 (5 bases). The CDR3 runs 14 residues. With 3 bases removed from V and 5 bases from J, the gap between germline ends came to 14 bases. Germline V gives CDR1 SNHLY, CDR2 FYNNEI. CDR3 nucleotide sequence: TGTGCCAGCAGTGATGACGATGTGGAGGACGAGCAGTACTTC. Amino acids: CASSDDDVEDEQYF.

The chain recombines TRBV6-5 with TRBJ2-3; possible D gene TRBD2, 7 bases. The CDR3 length is 15 residues. CDR1 and CDR2 (germline): MNHEY, SVGAGI. V was trimmed by 0 bases and J by 6 bases, leaving 13 bases between them. CDR3 coding DNA: TGTGCCAGCAGTTACTCAACGGGAGGACAGGATACGCAGTATTTT. Protein: CASSYSTGGQDTQYF.

About this clone itself: The identical CDR3 is also encoded by other nucleotide sequences in the sample. V usage is TRBV18 and J usage is TRBJ1-2, with 7 bases that match TRBD1. Unmatched junction bases numbered 3, after V lost 2 bases and J lost 3 bases. The CDR3 spans 14 residues. The germline V gene encodes CDR1 KGHSH and CDR2 LQKENI. The CDR3 reads CASSPTTGDYGYTF. CDR3 bases: TGTGCCAGCTCACCAACAACAGGGGACTATGGCTACACCTTC.

This clone was found a few times. The V call is TRBV5-4, the J call TRBJ2-7; D perhaps matches TRBD1 (5 bases). Trimming left V 4 bases short and J 7 bases short, with 12 bases between. The CDR3 loop spans 12 amino acids. From germline, CDR1 is SGHNT and CDR2 YYREEE (reference sequence). CDR3 protein: CASSSQGREQYF. The CDR3 region has the DNA TGTGCCAGCAGCAGCCAGGGTAGGGAGCAGTACTTC.

This clone was found once. V and J are TRBV11-2 and TRBJ1-6, with TRBD1 as a possible D gene (6 bases). This CDR3 has 16 amino acids. Germline values: CDR1 SGHAT, CDR2 FQNNGV. The V end was cut by 0 bases, the J end by 5 bases, with 11 bases between. The CDR3 region is CASSLDGQGNNSPLHF. The DNA for the CDR3 is TGTGCCAGCAGCTTAGATGGCCAGGGGAATAATTCACCCCTCCACTTT.

This chain connects TRBV6-5 to TRBJ2-1; D gene uncertain. V dropped 8 bases and J dropped 3 bases, with 8 bases sitting between them. CDR1 and CDR2 from the germline V gene are MNHEY and SVGAGI. The CDR3 spans 12 residues. CDR3 DNA sequence: TGTGCCAGCTGGGCGGTCTACAATGAGCAGTTCTTC. Protein sequence: CASWAVYNEQFF.

The chain couples TRBV5-1 to TRBJ1-3; 8 positions agree with TRBD1. CDR3 length: 15 amino acids. Trimming cost V 2 bases and J 4 bases; bases outside gene matches: 5. Germline CDR1 is SGHRS and CDR2 is YFSETQ. The CDR3 DNA sequence: TGCGCCAGCAGCTTCCGAACAGGGGGAGGAAACACCATATATTTT. Translating gives CASSFRTGGGNTIYF.

This chain joins TRBV10-3 and TRBJ2-4; 10 nucleotides line up with TRBD2. Germline CDR1 ENHRY, CDR2 SYGVKD. V was pared by 0 bases and J by 8 bases, with 4 bases of the junction left unmatched. There are 15 residues in the CDR3. Written as DNA, the CDR3 is TGTGCCATCAGTGAGTCCCCTAGCGGGAGTTACATTCAGTACTTC. Protein sequence: CAISESPSGSYIQYF.

The V call is TRBV5-1, the J call TRBJ2-7; 12 nucleotides agree with TRBD2. V shed 4 bases and J 2 bases; nucleotides not matched to a gene: 10. The CDR3 sequence is 17 residues long. Germline V CDR1 and CDR2: SGHRS, YFSETQ. The CDR3 reads CASSLRLAGERTYEQYF. CDR3 nucleotides: TGCGCCAGCAGCCTAAGACTAGCGGGAGAACGGACCTACGAGCAGTACTTC.

This clone occurred once. This rearrangement joins TRBV9 to TRBJ1-4, with 7 bases identical to TRBD1. Germline V gene sequence: CDR1 SGDLS, CDR2 YYNGEE. After removal of 3 bases from V and 5 bases from J, the junction contained 7 bases not matched to a gene. The CDR3 covers 15 residues. The CDR3 bases are TGTGCCAGCAGCGCCCGGGACAGACAGAATGAAAAACTGTTTTTT. Protein: CASSARDRQNEKLFF.

Concerning this clone: Different DNA sequences within this sample yield the same CDR3. The chain carries TRBV30 and TRBJ1-2, with 9 bases matching TRBD1. This CDR3 contains 13 residues. The trim removed 2 bases at V and 4 bases at J, leaving 2 bases unmatched. Germline CDR1 and CDR2: GTSNPN and SVGIG (reference sequence). This CDR3 reads CAWSQDRGYGYTF. In nucleotides, the CDR3 is TGTGCCTGGAGTCAGGACAGGGGCTATGGCTACACCTTC.

This chain links TRBV5-6 with TRBJ2-7; 15 bases align to TRBD2. Germline V gene sequence: CDR1 SGHDT, CDR2 YYEEEE. V lost 0 bases and J lost 2; bases outside the gene matches: 9. This CDR3 spans 19 amino acids. The CDR3 DNA is TGTGCCAGCAGCTTGGAAAACAGAGGACTAGCGGGAGGGACCTACGAGCAGTACTTC. The encoded protein is CASSLENRGLAGGTYEQYF.

The chain is built from TRBV2 and TRBJ1-2; perhaps TRBD1 as D (5 bases). The germline CDR1 and CDR2 sequences are SNHLY and FYNNEI. The CDR3 extends over 13 amino acids. V dropped 2 bases and J dropped 8 bases, with 12 bases sitting between them. The CDR3 bases are TGTGCCAGCAGTGAACTGGGGCGCCCCGGCTACACCTTC. Translated, it gives CASSELGRPGYTF.

The CDR3 sequence: CASSMLGGSNQPQHF. CDR3 nucleotide sequence: TGTGCCAGCAGTATGTTGGGAGGGAGCAATCAGCCCCAGCATTTT. The rearrangement uses TRBV2 and TRBJ1-5; no definite D call. The V gene lost 5 bases and the J gene lost 1 base, with 12 bases spanning the gap. Germline-derived CDR1 and CDR2 are SNHLY and FYNNEI. The CDR3 sequence is 15 residues long.

This chain connects TRBV5-4 to TRBJ2-7, with unresolved D. Per the germline V gene, CDR1 is SGHNT and CDR2 is YYREEE (reference sequence). The CDR3 runs to 14 residues. Trimming cost V 6 bases and J 0 bases, with 13 bases left between them. The CDR3 DNA sequence: TGTGCCAGCAAGTTAGGCGGAAACTCCTACGAGCAGTACTTC. Translated: CASKLGGNSYEQYF. Combining the CDR3 with reference TRBV5-4 and TRBJ2-7 gives the whole variable domain ETGVTQSPTHLIKTRGQQVTLRCSSQSGHNTVSWYQQALGQGPQFIFQYYREEENGRGNFPPRFSGLQFPNYSSELNVNALELDDSALYLCASKLGGNSYEQYFGPGTRLTVT.